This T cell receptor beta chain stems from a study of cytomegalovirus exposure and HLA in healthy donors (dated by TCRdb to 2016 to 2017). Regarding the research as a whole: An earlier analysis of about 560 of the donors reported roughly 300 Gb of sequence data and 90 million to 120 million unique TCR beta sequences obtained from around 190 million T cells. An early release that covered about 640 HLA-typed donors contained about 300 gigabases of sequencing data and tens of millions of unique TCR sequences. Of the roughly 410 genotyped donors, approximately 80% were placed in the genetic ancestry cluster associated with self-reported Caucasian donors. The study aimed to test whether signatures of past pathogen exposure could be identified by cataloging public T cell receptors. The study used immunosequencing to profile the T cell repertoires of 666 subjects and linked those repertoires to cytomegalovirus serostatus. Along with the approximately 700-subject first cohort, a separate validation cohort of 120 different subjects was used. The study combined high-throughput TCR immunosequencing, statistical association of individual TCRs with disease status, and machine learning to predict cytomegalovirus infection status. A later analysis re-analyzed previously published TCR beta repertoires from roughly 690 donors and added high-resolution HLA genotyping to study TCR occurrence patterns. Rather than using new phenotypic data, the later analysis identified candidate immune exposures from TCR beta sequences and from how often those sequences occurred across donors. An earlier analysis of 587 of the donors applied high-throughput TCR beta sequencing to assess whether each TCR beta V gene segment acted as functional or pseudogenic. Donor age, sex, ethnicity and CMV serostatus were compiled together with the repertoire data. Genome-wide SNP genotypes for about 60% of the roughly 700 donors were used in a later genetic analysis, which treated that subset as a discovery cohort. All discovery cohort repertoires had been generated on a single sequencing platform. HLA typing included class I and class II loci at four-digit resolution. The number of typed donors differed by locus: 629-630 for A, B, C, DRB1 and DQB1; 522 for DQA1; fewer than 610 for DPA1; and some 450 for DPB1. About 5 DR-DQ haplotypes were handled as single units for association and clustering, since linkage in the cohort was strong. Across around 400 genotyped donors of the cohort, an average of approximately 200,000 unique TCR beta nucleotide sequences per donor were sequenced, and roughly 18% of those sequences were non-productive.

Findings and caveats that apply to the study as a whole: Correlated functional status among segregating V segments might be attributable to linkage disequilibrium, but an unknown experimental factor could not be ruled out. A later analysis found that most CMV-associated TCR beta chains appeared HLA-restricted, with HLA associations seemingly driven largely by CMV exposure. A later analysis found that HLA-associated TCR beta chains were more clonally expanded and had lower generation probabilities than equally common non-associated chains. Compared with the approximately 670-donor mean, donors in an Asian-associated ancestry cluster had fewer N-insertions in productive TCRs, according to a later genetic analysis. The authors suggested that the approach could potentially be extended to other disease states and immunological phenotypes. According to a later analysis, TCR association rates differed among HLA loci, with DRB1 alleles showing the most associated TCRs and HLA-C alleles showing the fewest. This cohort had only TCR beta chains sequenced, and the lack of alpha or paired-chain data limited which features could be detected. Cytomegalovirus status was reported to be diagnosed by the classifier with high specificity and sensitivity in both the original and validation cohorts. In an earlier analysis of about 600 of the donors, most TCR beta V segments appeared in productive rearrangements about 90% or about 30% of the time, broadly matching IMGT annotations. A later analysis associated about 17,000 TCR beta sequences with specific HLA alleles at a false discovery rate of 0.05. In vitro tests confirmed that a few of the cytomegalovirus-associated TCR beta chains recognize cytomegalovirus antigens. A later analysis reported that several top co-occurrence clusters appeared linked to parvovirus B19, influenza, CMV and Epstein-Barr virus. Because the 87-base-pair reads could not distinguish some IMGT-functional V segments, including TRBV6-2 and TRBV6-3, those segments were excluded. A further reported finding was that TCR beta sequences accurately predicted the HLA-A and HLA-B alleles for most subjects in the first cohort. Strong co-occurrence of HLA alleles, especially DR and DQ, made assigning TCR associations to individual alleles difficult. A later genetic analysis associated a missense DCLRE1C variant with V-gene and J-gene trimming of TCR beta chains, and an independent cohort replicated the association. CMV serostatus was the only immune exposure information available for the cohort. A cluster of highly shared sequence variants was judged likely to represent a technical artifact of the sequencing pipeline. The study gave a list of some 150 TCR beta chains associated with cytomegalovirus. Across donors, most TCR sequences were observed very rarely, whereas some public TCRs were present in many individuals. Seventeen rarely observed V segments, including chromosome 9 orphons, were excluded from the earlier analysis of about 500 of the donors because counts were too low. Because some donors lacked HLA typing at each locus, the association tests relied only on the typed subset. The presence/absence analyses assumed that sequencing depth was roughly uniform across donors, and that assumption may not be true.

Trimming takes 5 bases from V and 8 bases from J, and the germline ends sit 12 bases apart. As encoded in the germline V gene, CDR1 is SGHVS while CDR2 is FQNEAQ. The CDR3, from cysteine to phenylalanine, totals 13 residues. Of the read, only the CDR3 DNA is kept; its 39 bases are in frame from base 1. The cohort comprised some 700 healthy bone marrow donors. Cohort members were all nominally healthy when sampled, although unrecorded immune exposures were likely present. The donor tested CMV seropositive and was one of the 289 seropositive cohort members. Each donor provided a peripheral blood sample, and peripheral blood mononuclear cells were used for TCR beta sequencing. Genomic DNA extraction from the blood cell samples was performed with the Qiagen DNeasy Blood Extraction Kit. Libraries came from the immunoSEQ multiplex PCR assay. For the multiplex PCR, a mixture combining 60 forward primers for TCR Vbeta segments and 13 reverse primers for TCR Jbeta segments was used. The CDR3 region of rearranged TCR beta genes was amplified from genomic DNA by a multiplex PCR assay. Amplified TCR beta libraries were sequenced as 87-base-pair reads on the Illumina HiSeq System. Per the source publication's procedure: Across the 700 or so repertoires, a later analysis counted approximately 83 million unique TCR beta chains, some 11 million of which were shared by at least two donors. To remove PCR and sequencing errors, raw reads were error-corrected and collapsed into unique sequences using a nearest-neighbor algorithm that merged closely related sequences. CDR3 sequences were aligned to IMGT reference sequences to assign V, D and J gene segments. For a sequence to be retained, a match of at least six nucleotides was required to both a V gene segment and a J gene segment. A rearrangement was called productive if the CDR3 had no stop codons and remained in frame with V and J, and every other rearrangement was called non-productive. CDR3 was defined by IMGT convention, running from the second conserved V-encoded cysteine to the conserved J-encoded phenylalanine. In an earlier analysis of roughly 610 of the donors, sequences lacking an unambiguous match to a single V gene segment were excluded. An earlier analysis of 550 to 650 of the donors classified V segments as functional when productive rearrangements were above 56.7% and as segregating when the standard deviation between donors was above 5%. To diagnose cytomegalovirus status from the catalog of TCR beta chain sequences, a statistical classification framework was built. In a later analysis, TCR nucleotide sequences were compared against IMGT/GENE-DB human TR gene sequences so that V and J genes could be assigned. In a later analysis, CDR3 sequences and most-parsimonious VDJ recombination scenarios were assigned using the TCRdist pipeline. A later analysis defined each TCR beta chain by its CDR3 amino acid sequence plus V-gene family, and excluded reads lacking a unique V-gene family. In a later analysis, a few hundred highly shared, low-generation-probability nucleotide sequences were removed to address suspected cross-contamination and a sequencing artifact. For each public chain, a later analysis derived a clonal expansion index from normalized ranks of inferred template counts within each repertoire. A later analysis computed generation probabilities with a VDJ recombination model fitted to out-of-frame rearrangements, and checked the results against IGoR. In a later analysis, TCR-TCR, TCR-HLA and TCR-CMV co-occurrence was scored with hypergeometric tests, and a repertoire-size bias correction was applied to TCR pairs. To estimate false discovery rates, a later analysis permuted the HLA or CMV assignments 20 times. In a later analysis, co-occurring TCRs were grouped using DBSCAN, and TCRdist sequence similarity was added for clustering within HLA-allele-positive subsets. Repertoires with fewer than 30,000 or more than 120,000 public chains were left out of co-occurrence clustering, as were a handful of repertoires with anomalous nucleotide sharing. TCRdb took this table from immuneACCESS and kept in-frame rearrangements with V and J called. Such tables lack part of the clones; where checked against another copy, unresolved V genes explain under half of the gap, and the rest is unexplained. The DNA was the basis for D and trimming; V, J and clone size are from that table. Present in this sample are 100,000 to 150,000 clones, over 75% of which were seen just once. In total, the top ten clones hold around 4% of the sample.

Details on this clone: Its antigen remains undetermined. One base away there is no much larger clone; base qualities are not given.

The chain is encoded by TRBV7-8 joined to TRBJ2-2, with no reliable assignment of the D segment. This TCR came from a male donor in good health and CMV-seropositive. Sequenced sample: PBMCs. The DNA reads TGTGCCAGCAGCCCAGGTCGGCGAGGGGAGCTGTTTTTT. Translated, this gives CASSPGRRGELFF.